These T cell receptor beta chains were read from a single sample in a study of T cells in Graves' hyperthyroidism and ophthalmopathy. TCRdb re-called the multiplex PCR reads with MiXCR, one entry per CDR3 protein. The sample has fewer than 650,000 distinct CDR3 sequences; around 50% are singletons. The sequencing input was peripheral blood or thyroid tissue (not recorded which). The receptor set was obtained from an adult woman with Graves' disease, either hyperthyroidism or ophthalmopathy (not recorded which). Each CDR3 is given with its conserved first and last residue. A D gene is named only where the DNA matches it firmly. Expanded clones get a size class; other rows say once, few or many, or leave the size out.

>TRBJ2-2|TRBD2|once|TRBV12-3/TRBV12-4
CASSLSGLAVTGELFF
TGTGCCAGCAGCTTGTCGGGACTAGCGGTAACCGGGGAGCTGTTTTTT
>TRBJ2-1|.|few|TRBV29-1
CSVDTSSSVWNEQFF
TGCAGCGTCGACACATCTAGCTCTGTTTGGAATGAGCAGTTCTTC
>TRBJ1-4|.|many|TRBV15
CATSRDFGARRKLFF
TGTGCCACCAGCAGAGATTTCGGGGCCCGAAGAAAACTGTTTTTT
>TRBJ2-7|TRBD1|.|TRBV2
CASNGGQGIYEQYF
TGTGCCAGCAATGGCGGACAGGGGATCTACGAGCAGTACTTC
>TRBJ1-1|.|.|TRBV6-1
CASERQTEAAFF
TGTGCCAGCGAGCGACAGACCGAGGCAGCTTTCTTT
>TRBJ1-1|.|many|TRBV20-1
CSAHRDLNTEAFF
TGCAGTGCGCACCGGGACCTAAACACTGAAGCTTTCTTT
>TRBJ2-7|.|.|TRBV7-9
CASSVVHRDGTYEQYF
TGTGCCAGCAGCGTTGTACACCGGGACGGTACCTACGAGCAGTACTTC
>TRBJ1-1|.|many|TRBV7-8
CASTAGSGGMNTEAFF
TGTGCCAGCACCGCAGGATCTGGTGGGATGAACACTGAAGCTTTCTTT
>TRBJ2-5|TRBD2|.|TRBV24-1
CATSDAGLAGKETQYF
TGTGCCACCAGTGATGCGGGACTAGCGGGGAAAGAGACCCAGTACTTC
>TRBJ2-7|TRBD1|.|TRBV25-1
CASSHGTDSYYEQYF
TGTGCCAGCAGTCACGGGACAGATTCTTACTACGAGCAGTACTTC
>TRBJ2-1|TRBD2|.|TRBV7-2
CASSPVAAGAYNEQFF
TGTGCCAGCAGCCCAGTCGCGGCGGGGGCCTACAATGAGCAGTTCTTC
>TRBJ2-7|.|.|TRBV29-1
CSVEGWSYEQYF
TGCAGCGTTGAAGGCTGGTCCTACGAGCAGTACTTC
>TRBJ1-3|.|.|TRBV7-9
CASSLPFSGNTIYF
TGTGCCAGCAGCTTACCCTTCTCTGGAAACACCATATATTTT
>TRBJ1-1|TRBD1|.|TRBV29-1
CSVGNRGLTEAFF
TGCAGCGTTGGAAACAGGGGGCTCACTGAAGCTTTCTTT
>TRBJ1-4|TRBD1|.|TRBV2
CASSMFSGGNEKLFF
TGTGCCAGCAGTATGTTTTCAGGGGGCAATGAAAAACTGTTTTTT
>TRBJ2-5|.|.|TRBV29-1
CSLGSGTQYF
TGCAGCTTAGGGAGCGGGACCCAGTACTTC